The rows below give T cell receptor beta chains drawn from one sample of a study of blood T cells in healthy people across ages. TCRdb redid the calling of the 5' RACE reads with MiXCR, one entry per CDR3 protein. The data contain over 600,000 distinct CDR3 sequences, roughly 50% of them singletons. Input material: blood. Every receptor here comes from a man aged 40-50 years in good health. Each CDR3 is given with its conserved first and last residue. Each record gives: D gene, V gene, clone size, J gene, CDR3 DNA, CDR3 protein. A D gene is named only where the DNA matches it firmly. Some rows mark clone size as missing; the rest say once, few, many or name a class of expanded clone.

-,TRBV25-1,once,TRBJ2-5,TGTGCCAGCAGTGACGTCACGGCTGGGGCAGTCGTAGAGACCCAGTACTTC,CASSDVTAGAVVETQYF
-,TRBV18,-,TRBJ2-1,TGTGCCAGCACGGGTAGTGGGGTTACTAACAATGAGCAGTTCTTC,CASTGSGVTNNEQFF
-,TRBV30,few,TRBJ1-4,TGTGCCTGGAGTGTTCTCCCAGGCAGGCCTAATGAAAAACTGTTTTTT,CAWSVLPGRPNEKLFF
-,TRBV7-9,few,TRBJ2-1,TGTGCCAGCGAACCCGGGTGGCAGAACCTCAATGAGCAGTTCTTC,CASEPGWQNLNEQFF
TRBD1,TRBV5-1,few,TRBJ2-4,TGCGCCAGCAGCTTGGGACAGGGGGCGGACTTCAACATTCAGTACTTC,CASSLGQGADFNIQYF
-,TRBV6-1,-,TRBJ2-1,TGTGCCAGCAGTGAACTTAACCGGAATGAGCAGTTCTTC,CASSELNRNEQFF
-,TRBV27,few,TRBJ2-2,TGTGCCAGCAGTTTCCTGGGCATAAACACCGGGGAGCTGTTTTTT,CASSFLGINTGELFF
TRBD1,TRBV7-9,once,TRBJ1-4,TGTGCCAGCAGCACGACAGGGTATAATGAAAAACTGTTTTTT,CASSTTGYNEKLFF
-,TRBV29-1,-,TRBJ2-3,TGCAGCGTTAGGCTTTCAGATACGCAGTATTTT,CSVRLSDTQYF
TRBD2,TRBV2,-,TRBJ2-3,TGTGCCAGCAGAACGGGACTAGCGGGAGGGCCCCTTCCTCGCTCCACAGATACGCAGTATTTT,CASRTGLAGGPLPRSTDTQYF
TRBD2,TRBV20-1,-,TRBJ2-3,TGCAGTGCGCCAGAGCTTAGAACCGGGACTAGCTCCCGGCAGTATTTT,CSAPELRTGTSSRQYF
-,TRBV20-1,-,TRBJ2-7,TGCAGTGCATATGGGGTGGAAAACTACGAGCAGTACTTC,CSAYGVENYEQYF
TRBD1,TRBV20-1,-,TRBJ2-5,TGCAGTGCCCTCCGGGACAGTAGAGAGACCCAGTACTTC,CSALRDSRETQYF
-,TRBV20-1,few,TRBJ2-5,TGCAGTGCTCCGGGGGACCAAGAGACCCAGTACTTC,CSAPGDQETQYF
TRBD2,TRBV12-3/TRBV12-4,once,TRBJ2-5,TGTGCCAGCAGTTCGACTAGCGGCCAGACCCAGTACTTC,CASSSTSGQTQYF